This TCR beta chain was obtained from a study of T cell repertoires in cytomegalovirus infection. As for the study in general: A matching HLA type, together with CMV infection, was signaled by public TCR beta signatures. Study-level points and caveats: HLA-C-restricted CMV clonotypes gave the most frequent clonotype in two of eight donors. Identification of carriers of CMV plus the relevant HLA was performed using cumulative public TCR beta family frequency.

With 10 bases clipped from V and 5 bases from J, the junction kept 9 bases outside the gene matches. Germline CDR1 reads SGHVS; CDR2 reads FQNEAQ. The CDR3 runs 15 residues. TCRdb re-called the reads with MiXCR, one entry per CDR3 protein. The sample lists 100,000 to 150,000 distinct CDR3 sequences; 20% to 30% were seen once. Regarding this clonotype: Its specificity is not known.

The chain uses TRBV7-8 and TRBJ2-1, with 12 bases lining up with TRBD2. The sequencing sample was made of PBMCs, sequenced either directly or after in vitro stimulation (not recorded which). This TCR was sampled from a human donor in good health (CMV status not recorded). Some clones in this sample may be carry-over from other donors' samples. CDR3 loop: CATILGLAGNNEQFF. The CDR3 bases are TGTGCCACCATCTTAGGACTAGCGGGAAACAATGAGCAGTTCTTC.